A single sample gave rise to the 20 T cell receptor beta chains below, sequenced in a study of OX40 agonist ivuxolimab in advanced cancers. Data came from immunoSEQ multiplex PCR; TCRdb stores just in-frame clones and leaves some out. Here the sample spans more than 10,000 clones, 84% being singletons. The sequencing used CD4+ or CD8+ T cells sorted from blood, collected in a trial of the OX40 agonist ivuxolimab. All receptors derive from an adult with an advanced solid tumor such as melanoma, head and neck, liver or kidney cancer.

The chain links TRBV7-8 to TRBJ1-5; the match to TRBD1 covers 10 bases. V shed 5 bases, J shed 5 bases, and the junction held 3 bases outside the gene matches. Per germline, CDR1 SGHVS and CDR2 FQNEAQ. This CDR3 has 14 amino acids. The CDR3, as DNA: TGTGCCAGCAGCGGGACAGGGGACTATCAGCCCCAGCATTTT. Its translation is CASSGTGDYQPQHF.

The rearrangement links TRBV2 to TRBJ1-1; no clear D gene. Trimming took 6 bases from V and 4 from J, leaving 15 bases between them. Germline V gene sequence: CDR1 SNHLY, CDR2 FYNNEI. CDR3 length equals 14 residues. The CDR3 is CASRAQRRGTEAFF. CDR3 nucleotide sequence: TGTGCCAGCAGAGCGCAAAGGCGGGGCACTGAAGCTTTCTTT.

The V call is TRBV21-1, the J call TRBJ1-4. TRBV21-1 is deemed a pseudogene. The CDR3 length is 15 residues. CDR3 DNA: TGTGCCAGCAGCGTAGGCTGGGGACGGGCTGAAAAACTGTTTTTT. This gives the protein CASSVGWGRAEKLFF.

The chain joins TRBV7-8 to TRBJ2-7; no reliable D call. Germline CDR1 and CDR2: SGHVS and FQNEAQ. Trimming stripped 0 bases from V and 7 bases from J, with 7 bases between. CDR3 length: 12 residues. The CDR3 bases are TGTGCCAGCAGCTTAGCTCGCGGAGAGCAGTACTTC. The encoded protein is CASSLARGEQYF.

This chain uses TRBV6-4 with TRBJ2-2, with TRBD1 matching 11 bases. The V gene's germline CDR1 is MRHNA and CDR2 SNTAGT. This CDR3 has 16 amino acids. V gave up 0 bases and J gave up 7 bases; unmatched junction bases: 4. In DNA, the CDR3 is TGTGCCAGCAGTGACTCGTCGGGACAGGGGGGCGGGGAGCTGTTTTTT. Residues: CASSDSSGQGGGELFF.

CDR3 region: CASSRQGMNTEAFF. Written as DNA, the CDR3 is TGTGCCAGTAGTCGACAGGGAATGAACACTGAAGCTTTCTTT. The chain combines TRBV19 with TRBJ1-1, with 7 nucleotides matching TRBD1. Looked up from germline, CDR1 is LNHDA and CDR2 is SQIVND (reference sequence). The CDR3 totals 14 residues. Losses at the gene ends were 5 bases for V and 0 bases for J; bases not matched to a gene: 3.

Sample share makes this clone medium-sized (0.01 to 0.1%). J is TRBJ1-1 and V is TRBV5-4; D ambiguous. Trimming took off 0 bases at V and 4 bases at J, with 7 bases between the two ends. The CDR3 loop spans 13 amino acids. Germline V gene data show CDR1 as SGHNT and CDR2 as YYREEE (reference sequence). The CDR3, as DNA: TGTGCCAGCAGCTTGGACGAGGGCACTGAAGCTTTCTTT. Translating it yields CASSLDEGTEAFF.

This rearrangement joins TRBV7-9 to TRBJ1-5; D uncertain. CDR3 size: 11 residues. Germline V CDR1 and CDR2: SEHNR, FQNEAQ (reference sequence). Between the trimmed V and J ends, which lost 1 base and 9 bases, there was a span of 4 bases. The CDR3 loop reads CASSLGGPQHF. The CDR3 DNA is TGTGCCAGCAGCTTAGGCGGGCCCCAGCATTTT.

The V and J genes are TRBV15 and TRBJ1-1; D perhaps matches TRBD1 (5 bases). V gave up 7 bases and J gave up 3 bases, with 15 bases separating them. Germline lookup yields CDR1 LNHNV and CDR2 YYDKDF (reference sequence). CDR3 length: 14 amino acids. CDR3 protein: CATKPTGTHTEAFF. The CDR3 coding sequence is TGTGCCACCAAGCCTACCGGGACTCACACTGAAGCTTTCTTT.

V gene TRBV30 combines with J gene TRBJ2-7; D may be TRBD2 (6 bases). Germline lookup yields CDR1 GTSNPN and CDR2 SVGIG (reference sequence). CDR3 length equals 12 residues. V lost 2 bases and J lost 4, with 9 bases in between. The CDR3 spells CAWSRRGYEQYF. The CDR3 nucleotides read TGTGCCTGGAGTCGGAGGGGATACGAGCAGTACTTC.

The CDR3 loop reads CASSLRGRNQPQHF. The CDR3 DNA reads TGTGCCAGCAGCTTACGGGGCAGAAATCAGCCCCAGCATTTT. The chain couples TRBV7-3 to TRBJ1-5; weak D call: TRBD1 (5 bases). The V gene's germline CDR1 is SGHTA and CDR2 FQGTGA. The CDR3 totals 14 residues. The ends were cut back, 2 bases at V and 4 bases at J, with 9 bases in the middle.

The rearrangement links TRBV27 to TRBJ1-1; 9 bases line up with TRBD1. The CDR3 consists of 14 residues. CDR1 is MNHEY, CDR2 SMNVEV, per germline (reference sequence). J lost 3 bases, V lost 4 bases, and 3 bases had no gene match. CDR3 amino acids: CASSSGQGYTEAFF. CDR3 in DNA: TGTGCCAGCAGTTCGGGACAGGGTTACACTGAAGCTTTCTTT.

The rearrangement uses TRBV7-9 and TRBJ1-2; D uncertain. Trimming stripped 0 bases from V and 3 bases from J, with 11 bases between. Germline assignment: CDR1 SEHNR and CDR2 FQNEAQ (reference sequence). This CDR3 is built from 15 residues. DNA of the CDR3: TGTGCCAGCAGCTTAGCTATGGCAGAAGACTATGGCTACACCTTC. Translated: CASSLAMAEDYGYTF.

The chain is built from TRBV12-5 and TRBJ1-1; D not resolved. Germline assignment: CDR1 LGHNT and CDR2 FRNRAP. The CDR3 totals 15 residues. Trimming left V 9 bases short and J 0 bases short, with 17 bases between. The CDR3 coding sequence is TGTGCTAGCGAATATGGTGGGCGAATGAACACTGAAGCTTTCTTT. This encodes CASEYGGRMNTEAFF.

J is TRBJ2-5 and V is TRBV7-2, with no clear D. Germline values: CDR1 SGHTA, CDR2 FQGNSA. The CDR3 has 14 amino acids. The ends were cut back, 5 bases at V and 2 bases at J, with 12 bases in the middle. The CDR3 sequence: CASSQESRQETQYF. In DNA form, the CDR3 reads TGTGCCAGCAGCCAAGAGTCGCGGCAAGAGACCCAGTACTTC. Using reference TRBV7-2 and TRBJ2-5 for the parts outside the CDR3, the full variable domain is GAGVSQSPSNKVTEKGKDVELRCDPISGHTALYWYRQSLGQGLEFLIYFQGNSAPDKSGLPSDRFSAERTGGSVSTLTIQRTQQEDSAVYLCASSQESRQETQYFGPGTRLLVL.

This clone has a single count. This chain uses TRBV10-3 with TRBJ2-1; TRBD2 agrees at 10 bases. The germline CDR1 and CDR2 sequences are ENHRY and SYGVKD. CDR3 length: 15 residues. V trimming: 2 bases; J trimming: 7 bases; junction bases outside the gene matches: 5. In nucleotides, the CDR3 is TGTGCCATCAGTGAGGGGAGCGGGGGGGCGAATGAGCAGTTCTTC. Protein product: CAISEGSGGANEQFF.

This clone was detected once. The rearrangement uses TRBV20-1 and TRBJ2-2, with D perhaps matching TRBD1 or TRBD2 (5 bases each). From germline, CDR1 is DFQATT and CDR2 SNEGSKA (reference sequence). V was shortened by 6 bases and J by 5 bases, with 7 bases between the two germline ends. This CDR3 has 11 amino acids. DNA of the CDR3: TGCAGTGCCAGGGAGACCGGGGAGCTGTTTTTT. It specifies CSARETGELFF.

This chain connects TRBV7-3 to TRBJ1-1; 11 positions agree with TRBD1. V gave up 4 bases and J gave up 5 bases; unmatched junction bases: 9. Germline V gene sequence: CDR1 SGHTA, CDR2 FQGTGA. The CDR3 has 16 amino acids. For the CDR3, the DNA is TGTGCCAGCAGCTCCGGGACAGGGGGGAGCGAAACTGAAGCTTTCTTT. Translation gives CASSSGTGGSETEAFF.

This sequence joins TRBV5-4 and TRBJ1-3; TRBD1 matches 7 bases. The CDR3 runs to 14 residues. Unmatched junction bases numbered 5, after V lost 4 bases and J lost 4 bases. Germline CDR1 is SGHNT and CDR2 is YYREEE (reference sequence). The CDR3 region is CASSVDRDGNTIYF. In DNA form, the CDR3 reads TGTGCCAGCAGCGTCGACAGGGACGGAAACACCATATATTTT.

This CDR3 reads CASSLDGETQYF. DNA of the CDR3: TGTGCCAGCAGCTTGGACGGGGAGACCCAGTACTTC. The chain has TRBV5-6 and TRBJ2-5; D uncertain. Deletions cut 0 bases from V and 5 bases from J, with 5 bases between. Germline assignment: CDR1 SGHDT and CDR2 YYEEEE. The CDR3 consists of 12 residues.